This entry is about one T cell receptor (beta chain). Its antigen is unidentified. The CDR3 contains 15 residues. Germline V gives CDR1 LGHNA, CDR2 YNFKEQ. V dropped 4 bases and J dropped 2; count of bases not matched to a gene: 7. The data originate from a study of T cell responses to AZD1222 COVID-19 vaccine. Study-wide points: Possibly, clonal diversity was underestimated; donors were largely white British and included more females. Only five to seven AZD1222 recipients were seropositive at baseline. With dominance at 160-218 and 743-854, vaccine-associated CD4 TCRs spanned spike.

Some clones are missing from TCRdb's copy, which holds only in-frame ones; the method was immunoSEQ multiplex PCR. The sample holds around 140,000 clones, about 90% seen once. Sample: peripheral blood, taken 28 days after the second AZD1222 dose. V is TRBV4-2 and J is TRBJ2-5; the match to TRBD1 covers 7 bases. The sequence derives from an adult who received the AZD1222 COVID-19 vaccine. The CDR3 sequence is CASSLTGTAQETQYF. CDR3 bases: TGTGCCAGCAGCCTAACCGGGACAGCACAAGAGACCCAGTACTTC.